This TCR beta chain was profiled in a study of blood T cells in healthy people across ages. The study, taken as a whole, reports: PBMC samples, being unsorted, prevented any conclusive comparison of naive and antigen-experienced cells. Nothing was known about donor CMV status, and this possibly confounded expanded clonotype changes. A strong correlation was found between TCR beta diversity and the percentage of naive T cells.

This clonotype was counted at least ten times. Its antigen remains unknown. A read error may produce the germline difference seen at one junction end. A J-beta primer mix and a sample-barcoded 5' primer were used in a second PCR of roughly 7 to 12 cycles. TCRdb itself ran the 5' RACE reads through MiXCR, one entry per CDR3 protein. The sample lists about 590,000 distinct CDR3 sequences; approximately 30% were seen once. Sequenced: blood. The sequence came from a woman older than 75 in good health.

CDR3 in amino acids: CASSLGRGRETQYF. As DNA, the CDR3 is TGTGCCAGCAGCTTAGGGCGGGGAAGAGAGACCCAGTACTTC. This chain joins TRBV5-1 and TRBJ2-5; TRBD2 is a possible D gene (6 bases). Looked up from germline, CDR1 is SGHRS and CDR2 is YFSETQ. This CDR3 spans 14 amino acids.